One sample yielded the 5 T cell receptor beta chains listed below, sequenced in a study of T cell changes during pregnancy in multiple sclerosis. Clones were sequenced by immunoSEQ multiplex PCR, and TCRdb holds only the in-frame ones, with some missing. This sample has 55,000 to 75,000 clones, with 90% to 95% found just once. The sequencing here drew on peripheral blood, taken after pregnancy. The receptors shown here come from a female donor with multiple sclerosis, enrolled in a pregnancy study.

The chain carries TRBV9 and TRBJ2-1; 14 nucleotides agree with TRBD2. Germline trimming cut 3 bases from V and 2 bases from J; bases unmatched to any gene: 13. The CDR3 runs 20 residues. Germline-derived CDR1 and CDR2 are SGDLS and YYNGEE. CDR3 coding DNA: TGTGCCAGCAGCGCGCACGGGACTAGCGGGAGTTATGGGACCTACAATGAGCAGTTCTTC. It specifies CASSAHGTSGSYGTYNEQFF.

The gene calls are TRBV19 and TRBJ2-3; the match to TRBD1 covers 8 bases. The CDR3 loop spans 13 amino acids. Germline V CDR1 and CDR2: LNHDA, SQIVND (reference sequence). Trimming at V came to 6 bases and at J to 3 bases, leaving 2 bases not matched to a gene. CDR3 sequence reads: CASRQGATDTQYF. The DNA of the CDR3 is TGTGCCAGTAGGCAGGGGGCGACAGATACGCAGTATTTT.

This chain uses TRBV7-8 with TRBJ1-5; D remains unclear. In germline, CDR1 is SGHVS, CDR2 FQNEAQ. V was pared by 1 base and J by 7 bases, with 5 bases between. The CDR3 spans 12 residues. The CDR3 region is CASSLGVQPQHF. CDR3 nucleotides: TGTGCCAGCAGCTTAGGCGTCCAGCCCCAGCATTTT.

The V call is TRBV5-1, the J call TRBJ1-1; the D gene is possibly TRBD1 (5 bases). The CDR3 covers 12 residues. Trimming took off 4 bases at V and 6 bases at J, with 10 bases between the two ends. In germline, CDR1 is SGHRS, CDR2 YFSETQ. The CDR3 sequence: CASSRQGAEAFF. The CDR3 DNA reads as TGCGCCAGCAGCCGGCAGGGTGCTGAAGCTTTCTTT.

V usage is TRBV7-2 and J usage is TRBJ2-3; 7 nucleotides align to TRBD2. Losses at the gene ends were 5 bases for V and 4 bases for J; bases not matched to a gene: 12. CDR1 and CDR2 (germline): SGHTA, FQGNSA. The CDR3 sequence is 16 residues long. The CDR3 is CASSPAGGKSPDTQYF. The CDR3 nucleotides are TGTGCCAGCAGCCCGGCCGGGGGGAAAAGTCCAGATACGCAGTATTTT. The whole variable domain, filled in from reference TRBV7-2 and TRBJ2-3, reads GAGVSQSPSNKVTEKGKDVELRCDPISGHTALYWYRQSLGQGLEFLIYFQGNSAPDKSGLPSDRFSAERTGGSVSTLTIQRTQQEDSAVYLCASSPAGGKSPDTQYFGPGTRLTVL.